This T cell receptor (beta chain) was observed in a study of blood T cell repertoires in COVID-19. The assay was immunoSEQ multiplex PCR, and TCRdb's table has in-frame clones only and misses some. The sample includes fewer than 350,000 clones, 70% to 90% of them seen just once. The sample was PBMCs or T cells enriched from blood (not recorded which). This clonotype was sampled from a woman aged 25-40 years with acute COVID-19.

This CDR3 reads CASSQATGTSGSYEQYF. CDR3 coding DNA: TGCGCCAGCAGCCAAGCGACAGGAACTAGCGGCTCCTACGAGCAGTACTTC. The rearrangement links TRBV4-1 to TRBJ2-7; 8 bases fit TRBD2. The CDR3 contains 17 residues. Germline V gives CDR1 MGHRA, CDR2 YSYEKL. J lost 0 bases, V lost 1 base, and 8 bases had no gene match.